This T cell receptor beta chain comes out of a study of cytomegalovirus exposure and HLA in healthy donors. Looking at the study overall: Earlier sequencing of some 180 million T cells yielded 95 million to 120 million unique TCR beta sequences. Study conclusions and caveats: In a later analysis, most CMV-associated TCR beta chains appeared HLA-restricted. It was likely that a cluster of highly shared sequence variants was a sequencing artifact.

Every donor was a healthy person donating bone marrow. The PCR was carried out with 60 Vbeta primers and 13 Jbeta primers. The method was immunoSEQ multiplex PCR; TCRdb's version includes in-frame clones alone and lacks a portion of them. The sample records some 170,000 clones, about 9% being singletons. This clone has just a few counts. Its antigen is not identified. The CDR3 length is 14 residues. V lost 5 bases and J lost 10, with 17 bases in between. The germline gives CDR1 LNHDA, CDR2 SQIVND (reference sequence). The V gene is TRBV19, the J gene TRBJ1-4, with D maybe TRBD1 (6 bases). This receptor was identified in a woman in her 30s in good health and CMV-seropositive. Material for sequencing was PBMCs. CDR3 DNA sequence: TGTGCCAGTAGTCGGGGGGCTACGGCGGGAAAACTGTTTTTT. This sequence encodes CASSRGATAGKLFF.